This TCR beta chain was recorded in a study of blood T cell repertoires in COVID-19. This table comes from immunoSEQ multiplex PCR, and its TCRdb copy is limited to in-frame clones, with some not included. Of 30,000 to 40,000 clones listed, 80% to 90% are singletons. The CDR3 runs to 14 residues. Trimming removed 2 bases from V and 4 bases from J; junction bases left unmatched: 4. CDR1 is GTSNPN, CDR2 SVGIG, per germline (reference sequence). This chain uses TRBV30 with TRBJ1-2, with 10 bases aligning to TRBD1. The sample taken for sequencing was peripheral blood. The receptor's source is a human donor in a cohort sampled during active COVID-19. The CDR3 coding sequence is TGTGCCTGGAGTAGGGACAGGGGTGTCTATGGCTACACCTTC. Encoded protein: CAWSRDRGVYGYTF.